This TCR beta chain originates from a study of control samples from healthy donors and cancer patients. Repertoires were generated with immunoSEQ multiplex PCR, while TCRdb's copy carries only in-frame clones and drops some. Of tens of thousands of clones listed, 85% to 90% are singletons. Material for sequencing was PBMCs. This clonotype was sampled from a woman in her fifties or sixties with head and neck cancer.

CDR3 in DNA: TGTGCCAGCAGCCTAATGGGGGCTGGCACTGAAGCTTTCTTT. Translation gives CASSLMGAGTEAFF. The rearrangement uses TRBV3-1 (or the pseudogene TRBV3-2) and TRBJ1-1; weak D call: TRBD1 (6 bases). V lost 4 bases and J lost 4, with 13 bases in between. The CDR3 extends over 14 amino acids. CDR1 and CDR2 from the germline V gene are LGHDT and YNNKEL (reference sequence).